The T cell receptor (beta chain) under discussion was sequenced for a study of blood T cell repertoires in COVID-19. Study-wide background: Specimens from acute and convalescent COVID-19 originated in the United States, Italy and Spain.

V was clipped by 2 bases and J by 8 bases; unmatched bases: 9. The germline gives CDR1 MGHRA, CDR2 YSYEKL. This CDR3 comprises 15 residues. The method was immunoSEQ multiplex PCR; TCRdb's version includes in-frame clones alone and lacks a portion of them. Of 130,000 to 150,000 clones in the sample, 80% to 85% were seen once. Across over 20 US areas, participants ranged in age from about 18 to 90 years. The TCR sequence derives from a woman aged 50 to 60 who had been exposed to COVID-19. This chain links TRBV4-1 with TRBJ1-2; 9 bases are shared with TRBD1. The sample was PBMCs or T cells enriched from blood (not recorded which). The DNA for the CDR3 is TGCGCCAGCAGCCAATCCAACAGGGGGCTTCGGGGCTACACCTTC. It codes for CASSQSNRGLRGYTF.